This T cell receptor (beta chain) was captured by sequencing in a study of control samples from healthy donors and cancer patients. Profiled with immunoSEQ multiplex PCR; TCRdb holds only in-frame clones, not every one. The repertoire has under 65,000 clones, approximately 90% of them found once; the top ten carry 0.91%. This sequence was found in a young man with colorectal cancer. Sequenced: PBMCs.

DNA for the CDR3: TGCGCCAGCAGCCTGCAGCACTCTGGGGCCAACGTCCTGACTTTC. It translates to CASSLQHSGANVLTF. The chain employs TRBV4-3 and TRBJ2-6; no clear D gene. Germline loops: CDR1 LGHNA, CDR2 YSLEER. The CDR3 is 15 amino acids. V lost 4 bases and J lost 0, with 7 bases in between.